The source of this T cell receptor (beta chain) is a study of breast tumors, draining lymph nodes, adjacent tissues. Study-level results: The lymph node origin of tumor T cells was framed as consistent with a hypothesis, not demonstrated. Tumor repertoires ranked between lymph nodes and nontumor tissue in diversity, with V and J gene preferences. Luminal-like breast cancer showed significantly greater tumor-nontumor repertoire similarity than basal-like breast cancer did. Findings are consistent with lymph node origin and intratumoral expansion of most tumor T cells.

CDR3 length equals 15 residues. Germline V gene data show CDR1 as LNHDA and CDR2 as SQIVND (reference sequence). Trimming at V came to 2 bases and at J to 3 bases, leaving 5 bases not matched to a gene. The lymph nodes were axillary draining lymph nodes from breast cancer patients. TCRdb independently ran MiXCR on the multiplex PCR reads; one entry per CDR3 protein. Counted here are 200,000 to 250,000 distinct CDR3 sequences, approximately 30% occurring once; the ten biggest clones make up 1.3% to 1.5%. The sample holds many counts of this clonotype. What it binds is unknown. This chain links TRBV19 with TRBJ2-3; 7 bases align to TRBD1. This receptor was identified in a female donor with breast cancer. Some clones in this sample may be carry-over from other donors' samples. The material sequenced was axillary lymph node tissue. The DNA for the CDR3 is TGTGCCAGTAGTATACAACCGACAGGGACAGATACGCAGTATTTT. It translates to CASSIQPTGTDTQYF.